This T cell receptor beta chain emerged from a study of lymphopenia after photon versus proton radiotherapy. Study-wide results and caveats: Proton therapy kept repertoires fairly stable, unlike photons, which gained effector/memory cells. Oligoclonal CD8+ Temra expansion after nadir drove photon patients' diversity drop. Authors raise, but do not show, better survival with proton therapy.

This clone was counted between two and nine times. Its specificity is unknown. Using immunoSEQ multiplex PCR, the repertoire was profiled, and TCRdb retains in-frame clones only, with some absent. The profile shows roughly 22,000 clones, roughly 80% of them singletons. The receptor's source is a woman aged 70-85 years with pancreatic cancer. This material consisted of peripheral blood, taken from a patient treated with proton-based radiotherapy.

The CDR3 region is CASSEQGFNGYTF. CDR3 DNA sequence: TGTGCTAGTTCGGAACAGGGATTTAACGGCTACACCTTC. The V and J genes are TRBV12-5 and TRBJ1-2, with D perhaps TRBD1 (6 bases). Germline values: CDR1 LGHNT, CDR2 FRNRAP. The CDR3 sequence is 13 residues long. The V gene lost 8 bases and the J gene lost 8 bases, with 18 bases spanning the gap.